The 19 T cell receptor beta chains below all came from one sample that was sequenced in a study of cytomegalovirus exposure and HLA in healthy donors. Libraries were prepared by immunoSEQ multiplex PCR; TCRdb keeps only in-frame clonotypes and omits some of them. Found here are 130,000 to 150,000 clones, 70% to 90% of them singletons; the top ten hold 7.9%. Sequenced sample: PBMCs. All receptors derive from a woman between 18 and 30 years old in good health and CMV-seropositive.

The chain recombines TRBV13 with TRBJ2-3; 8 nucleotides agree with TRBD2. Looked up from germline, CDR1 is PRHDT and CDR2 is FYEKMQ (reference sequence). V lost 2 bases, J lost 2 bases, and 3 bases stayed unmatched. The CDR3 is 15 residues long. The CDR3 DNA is TGTGCCAGCAGCTTACGGGGGGGCCCCACAGATACGCAGTATTTT. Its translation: CASSLRGGPTDTQYF.

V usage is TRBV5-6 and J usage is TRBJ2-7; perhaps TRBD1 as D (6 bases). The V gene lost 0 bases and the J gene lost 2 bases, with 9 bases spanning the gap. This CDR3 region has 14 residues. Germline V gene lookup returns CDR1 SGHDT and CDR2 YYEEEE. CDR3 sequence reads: CASSLVGQTYEQYF. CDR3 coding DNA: TGTGCCAGCAGCTTGGTAGGACAGACCTACGAGCAGTACTTC.

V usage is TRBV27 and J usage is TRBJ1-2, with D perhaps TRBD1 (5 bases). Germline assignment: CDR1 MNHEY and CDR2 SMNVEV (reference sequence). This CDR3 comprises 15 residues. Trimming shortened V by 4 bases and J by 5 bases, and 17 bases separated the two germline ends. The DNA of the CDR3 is TGTGCCAGCAGTTCTGGAGGAGGCGGGGGTTATGGCTACACCTTC. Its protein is CASSSGGGGGYGYTF.

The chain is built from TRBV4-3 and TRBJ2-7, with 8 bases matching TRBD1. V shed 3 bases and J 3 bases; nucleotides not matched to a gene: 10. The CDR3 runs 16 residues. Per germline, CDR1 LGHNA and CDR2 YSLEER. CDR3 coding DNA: TGCGCCAGCAGCCACGCATCCCAGGGGGCAATCTACGAGCAGTACTTC. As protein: CASSHASQGAIYEQYF.

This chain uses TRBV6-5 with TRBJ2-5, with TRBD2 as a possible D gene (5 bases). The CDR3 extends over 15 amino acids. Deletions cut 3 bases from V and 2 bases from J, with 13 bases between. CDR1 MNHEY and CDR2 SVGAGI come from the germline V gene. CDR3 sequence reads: CASSYGLGEQETQYF. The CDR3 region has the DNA TGTGCCAGCAGTTATGGGCTGGGAGAACAAGAGACCCAGTACTTC.

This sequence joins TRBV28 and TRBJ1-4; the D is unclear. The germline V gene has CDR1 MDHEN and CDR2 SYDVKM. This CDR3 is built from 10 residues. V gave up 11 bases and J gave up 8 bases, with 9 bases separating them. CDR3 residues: CACLGEKLFF. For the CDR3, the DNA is TGTGCCTGTCTTGGCGAAAAACTGTTTTTT.

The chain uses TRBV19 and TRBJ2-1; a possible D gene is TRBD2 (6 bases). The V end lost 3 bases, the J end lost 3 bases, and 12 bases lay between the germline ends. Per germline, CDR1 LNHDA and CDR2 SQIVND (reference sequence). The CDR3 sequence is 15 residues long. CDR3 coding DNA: TGTGCCAGTAGTATTACTCCGGGAGACTACAATGAGCAGTTCTTC. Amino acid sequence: CASSITPGDYNEQFF.

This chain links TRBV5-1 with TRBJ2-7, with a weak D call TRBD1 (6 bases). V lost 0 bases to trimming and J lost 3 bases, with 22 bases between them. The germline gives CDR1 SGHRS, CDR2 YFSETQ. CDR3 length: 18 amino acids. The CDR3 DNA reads TGCGCCAGCAGCTTGGGTCCCTCCGCCAGGGGCCTGGTCTACGAGCAGTACTTC. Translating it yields CASSLGPSARGLVYEQYF.

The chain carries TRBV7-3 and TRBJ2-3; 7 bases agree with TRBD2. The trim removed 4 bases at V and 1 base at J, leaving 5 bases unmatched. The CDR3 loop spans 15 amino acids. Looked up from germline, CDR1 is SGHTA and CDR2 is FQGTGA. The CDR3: CASSSRGGRTDTQYF. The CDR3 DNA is TGTGCCAGCAGCTCCCGCGGGGGTCGCACAGATACGCAGTATTTT.

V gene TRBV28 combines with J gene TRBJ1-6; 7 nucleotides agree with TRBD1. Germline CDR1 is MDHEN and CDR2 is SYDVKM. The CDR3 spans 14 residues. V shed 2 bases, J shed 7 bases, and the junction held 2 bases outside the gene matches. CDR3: CASSLTGANSPLHF. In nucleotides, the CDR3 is TGTGCCAGCAGTTTAACAGGGGCGAATTCACCCCTCCACTTT.

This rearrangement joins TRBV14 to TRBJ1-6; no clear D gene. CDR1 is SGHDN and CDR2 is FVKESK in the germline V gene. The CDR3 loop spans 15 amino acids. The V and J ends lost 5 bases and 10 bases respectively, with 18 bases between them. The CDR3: CASSAPGRVNSPLHF. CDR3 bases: TGTGCCAGCAGCGCACCGGGTCGAGTTAACTCACCCCTCCACTTT.

The CDR3 spells CASSVDGRADNEQFF. CDR3 nucleotides: TGTGCCAGCAGCGTAGACGGGAGGGCAGACAATGAGCAGTTCTTC. The V gene is TRBV9, the J gene TRBJ2-1; 8 bases are shared with TRBD2. The length of the CDR3 is 15 residues. V lost 0 bases and J lost 5; bases outside the gene matches: 4. The germline gives CDR1 SGDLS, CDR2 YYNGEE.

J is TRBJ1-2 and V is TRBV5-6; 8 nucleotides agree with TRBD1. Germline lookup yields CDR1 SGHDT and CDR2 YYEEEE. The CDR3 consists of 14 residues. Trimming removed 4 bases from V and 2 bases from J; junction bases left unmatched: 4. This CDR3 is CASSPGQDNYGYTF. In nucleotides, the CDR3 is TGTGCCAGCAGCCCGGGACAGGACAACTATGGCTACACCTTC.

CDR3 bases: TGTGCCAGCAGCCCGTTAGCGGGAGGGCCCGGAGATACGCAGTATTTT. Residues: CASSPLAGGPGDTQYF. This chain connects TRBV7-6 to TRBJ2-3, with TRBD2 matching over 11 bases. Unmatched junction bases numbered 9, after V lost 5 bases and J lost 5 bases. CDR3 length equals 16 residues. CDR1 is SGHVS and CDR2 is FNYEAQ in the germline V gene.

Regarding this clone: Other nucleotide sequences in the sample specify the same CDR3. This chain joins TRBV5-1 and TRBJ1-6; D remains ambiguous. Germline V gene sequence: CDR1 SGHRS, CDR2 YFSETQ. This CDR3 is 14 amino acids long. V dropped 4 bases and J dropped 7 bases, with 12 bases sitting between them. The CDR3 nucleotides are TGCGCCAGCAGCCTGGGCGGGGTCAATTCACCCCTCCACTTT. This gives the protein CASSLGGVNSPLHF. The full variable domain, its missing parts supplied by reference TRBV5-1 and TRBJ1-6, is KAGVTQTPRYLIKTRGQQVTLSCSPISGHRSVSWYQQTPGQGLQFLFEYFSETQRNKGNFPGRFSGRQFSNSRSEMNVSTLELGDSALYLCASSLGGVNSPLHFGNGTRLTVT.

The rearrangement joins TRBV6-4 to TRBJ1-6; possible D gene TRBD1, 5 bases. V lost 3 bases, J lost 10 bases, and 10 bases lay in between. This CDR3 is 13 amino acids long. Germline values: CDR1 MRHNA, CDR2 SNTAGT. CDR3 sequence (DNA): TGTGCCAGCAGTGAGGCCCGGGGGTCACCCCTCCACTTT. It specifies CASSEARGSPLHF.

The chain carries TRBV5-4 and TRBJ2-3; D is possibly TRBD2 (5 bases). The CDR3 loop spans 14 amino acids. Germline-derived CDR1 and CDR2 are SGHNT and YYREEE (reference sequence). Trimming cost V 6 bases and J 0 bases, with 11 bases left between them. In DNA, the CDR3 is TGTGCCAGCACCAGGACTTTGAGCACAGATACGCAGTATTTT. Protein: CASTRTLSTDTQYF.

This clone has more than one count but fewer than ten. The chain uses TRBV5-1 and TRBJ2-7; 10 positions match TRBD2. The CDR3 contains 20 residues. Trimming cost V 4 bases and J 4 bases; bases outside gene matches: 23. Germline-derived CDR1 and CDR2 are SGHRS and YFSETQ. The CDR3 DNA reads TGCGCCAGCAGCCCACACACCCTAGCGGGAGCCGGCCGCGTTCCTTACGAGCAGTACTTC. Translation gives CASSPHTLAGAGRVPYEQYF.

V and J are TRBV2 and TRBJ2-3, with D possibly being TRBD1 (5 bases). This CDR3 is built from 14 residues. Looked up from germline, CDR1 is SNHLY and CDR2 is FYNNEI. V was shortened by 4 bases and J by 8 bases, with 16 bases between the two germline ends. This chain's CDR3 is CASSAGPTGGTQYF. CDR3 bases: TGTGCCAGCAGTGCGGGCCCAACAGGCGGTACGCAGTATTTT.